Presented here are 4 T cell receptor beta chains from one specimen sequenced in a study of cytomegalovirus exposure and HLA in healthy donors (TCRdb year 2017). The library came from the immunoSEQ multiplex PCR assay. For the multiplex PCR, a mixture combining 60 forward primers for TCR Vbeta segments and 13 reverse primers for TCR Jbeta segments was used. TCRdb took this table from immuneACCESS and kept in-frame rearrangements with V and J called. Such tables lack part of the clones; where checked against another copy, unresolved V genes explain under half of the gap, and the rest is unexplained. The sample yields around 120,000 clones; roughly 76% were counted once. Of the sample, 15% to 20% falls within the top ten clones. The material sequenced was PBMCs. The receptors were sampled from a man aged 45-65 years in good health and CMV-seropositive.

This rearrangement joins TRBV5-5 to TRBJ1-6; D is undetermined. Germline CDR1 SGHKS, CDR2 YYEKEE (reference sequence). V was shortened by 1 base and J by 7 bases, with 6 bases between the two germline ends. The CDR3 has 13 amino acids. CDR3 in DNA: TGTGCCAGCAGCTTGTCTCCCAATTCACCCCTCCACTTT. This sequence encodes CASSLSPNSPLHF.

The rearrangement joins TRBV5-1 to TRBJ2-6; weak D call: TRBD1 (5 bases). V lost 6 bases and J 0 bases, leaving 10 bases between the germline ends. Germline-derived CDR1 and CDR2 are SGHRS and YFSETQ. This CDR3 has 15 residues. CDR3 bases: TGCGCCAGCAATCAGGGAATCTCTGGGGCCAACGTCCTGACTTTC. Its translation: CASNQGISGANVLTF.

The V call is TRBV4-3, the J call TRBJ2-2; 8 nucleotides align to TRBD1. CDR3 length: 16 residues. V dropped 2 bases and J dropped 1; count of bases not matched to a gene: 3. CDR1 LGHNA and CDR2 YSLEER come from the germline V gene. As DNA, the CDR3 is TGCGCCAGCAGCCAATTTACAGGGGGGAACACCGGGGAGCTGTTTTTT. The encoded protein is CASSQFTGGNTGELFF.

The chain has TRBV4-1 and TRBJ2-5; 11 bases fit TRBD2. The end of the DNA fits TRBJ2-7 better, so the J call may be wrong. The CDR3 spans 16 residues. Germline V gene lookup returns CDR1 MGHRA and CDR2 YSYEKL. CDR3 in amino acids: CASSQPTSGSSYEQYF. CDR3 nucleotides: TGCGCCAGCAGCCAACCCACTAGCGGGAGCTCCTACGAGCAGTACTTC.